This T cell receptor beta chain was documented in a study of response to subunit inactivated influenza vaccine. V shed 2 bases and J 3 bases; nucleotides not matched to a gene: 4. This CDR3 has 15 amino acids. The germline CDR1 and CDR2 sequences are MNHEY and SVGAGI. Study-level results: Few new T cells, the authors suggested, are recruited by each seasonal influenza vaccination.

This clonotype was seen a few times. No antigen is known for it. TCRdb re-called the RT-PCR reads with MiXCR, one entry per CDR3 protein. The sample has approximately 520,000 distinct CDR3 sequences; 16% are singletons. The TCR was taken from a man aged 50-75 years who received an inactivated influenza vaccine. Source: CD4+ T cells sorted from PBMCs, taken around 25 months after vaccination. The chain uses TRBV6-5 and TRBJ2-3; 8 bases align to TRBD1. The DNA for the CDR3 is TGTGCCAGCAGTTACACCGGACAGGGAACAGATACGCAGTATTTT. As protein: CASSYTGQGTDTQYF.